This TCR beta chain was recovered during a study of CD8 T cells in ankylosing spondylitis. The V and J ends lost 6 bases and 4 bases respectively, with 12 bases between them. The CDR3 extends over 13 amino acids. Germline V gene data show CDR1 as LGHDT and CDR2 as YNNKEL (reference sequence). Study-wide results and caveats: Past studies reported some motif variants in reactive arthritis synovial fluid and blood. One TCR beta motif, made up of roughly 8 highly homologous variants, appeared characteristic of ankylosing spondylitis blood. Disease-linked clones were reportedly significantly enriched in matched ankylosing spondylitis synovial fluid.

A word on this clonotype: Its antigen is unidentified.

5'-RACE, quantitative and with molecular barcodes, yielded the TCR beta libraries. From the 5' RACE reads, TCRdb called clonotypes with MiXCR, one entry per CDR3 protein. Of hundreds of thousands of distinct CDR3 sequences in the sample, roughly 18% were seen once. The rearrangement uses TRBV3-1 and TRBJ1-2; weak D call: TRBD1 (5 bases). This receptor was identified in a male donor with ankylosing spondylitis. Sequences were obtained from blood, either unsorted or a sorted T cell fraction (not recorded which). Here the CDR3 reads CASRGRGSYGYTF. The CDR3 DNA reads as TGTGCCAGCAGGGGGCGGGGGTCCTATGGCTACACCTTC.